What follows describes a single T cell receptor (beta chain). Its antigen remains unknown. This specimen belongs to a study of T cells after yellow fever vaccination. Study-level results: Post-booster repertoires contained most primary-vaccination clones again (approximately 97% CD4, about 90% CD8).

Trimming removed 8 bases at V and 5 bases at J, with 12 bases between. Germline CDR1 reads SQVTM; CDR2 reads ANQGSEA. The CDR3 runs to 11 residues. Generation of TCR cDNA used 5'RACE template switching (which added a universal primer site and UMIs). Each CDR3 protein gets one entry after TCRdb re-called the 5' RACE reads with MiXCR. The sample shows around 530,000 distinct CDR3 sequences, around 17% of them seen only once. The gene calls are TRBV29-1 and TRBJ2-5, with D tentatively TRBD1 or TRBD2 (5 bases each). Source: PBMCs, taken 5 days after the first yellow fever vaccination. The origin of this receptor is a man in his late teens or twenties who received the YFV17D yellow fever vaccine. The CDR3 coding sequence is TGCAGCCTCTCCTGGGGGGAGACCCAGTACTTC. It yields the protein CSLSWGETQYF.